The source of this T cell receptor (beta chain) is a study of blood T cell repertoires in COVID-19. Clones were read by immunoSEQ multiplex PCR, and TCRdb kept only the in-frame ones, dropping some. Among some 490,000 clones listed, 80% to 90% were seen once. The CDR3 consists of 16 residues. V lost 5 bases, J lost 2 bases, and 7 bases stayed unmatched. CDR1 and CDR2 from the germline V gene are SGHAT and FQNNGV. This clonotype was sampled from a human donor in a cohort sampled during active COVID-19. Specimen: peripheral blood. The J gene is TRBJ1-4, the V gene TRBV11-2; 8 bases map to TRBD1. CDR3 region: CASSNLRGRTNEKLFF. The CDR3 nucleotides are TGTGCCAGCAGCAACCTCAGGGGGCGGACTAATGAAAAACTGTTTTTT.